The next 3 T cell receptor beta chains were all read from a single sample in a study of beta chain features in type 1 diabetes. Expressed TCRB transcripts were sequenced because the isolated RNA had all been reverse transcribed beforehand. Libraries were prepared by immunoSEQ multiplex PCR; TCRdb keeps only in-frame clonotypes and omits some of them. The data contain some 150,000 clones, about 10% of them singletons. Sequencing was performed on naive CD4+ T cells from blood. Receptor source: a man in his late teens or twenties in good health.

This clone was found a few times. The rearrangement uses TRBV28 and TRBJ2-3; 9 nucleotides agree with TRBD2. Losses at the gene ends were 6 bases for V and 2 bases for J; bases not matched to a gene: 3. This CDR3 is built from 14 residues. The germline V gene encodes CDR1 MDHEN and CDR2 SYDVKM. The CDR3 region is CASSLAGFTDTQYF. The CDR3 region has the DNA TGTGCCAGCAGCCTAGCGGGGTTCACAGATACGCAGTATTTT.

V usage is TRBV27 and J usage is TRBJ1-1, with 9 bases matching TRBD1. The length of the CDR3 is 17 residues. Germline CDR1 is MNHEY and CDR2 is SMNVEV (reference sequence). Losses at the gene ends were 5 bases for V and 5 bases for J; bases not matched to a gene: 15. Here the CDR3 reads CASSPYPGQGMTTEAFF. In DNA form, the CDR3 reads TGTGCCAGCAGTCCATACCCGGGACAGGGAATGACAACTGAAGCTTTCTTT.

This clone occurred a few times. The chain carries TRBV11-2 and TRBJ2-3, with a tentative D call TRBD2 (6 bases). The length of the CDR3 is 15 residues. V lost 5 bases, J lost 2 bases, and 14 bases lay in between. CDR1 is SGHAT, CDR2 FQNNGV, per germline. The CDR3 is CASSPGGVHTDTQYF. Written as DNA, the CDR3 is TGTGCCAGCAGCCCGGGCGGGGTACACACAGATACGCAGTATTTT.